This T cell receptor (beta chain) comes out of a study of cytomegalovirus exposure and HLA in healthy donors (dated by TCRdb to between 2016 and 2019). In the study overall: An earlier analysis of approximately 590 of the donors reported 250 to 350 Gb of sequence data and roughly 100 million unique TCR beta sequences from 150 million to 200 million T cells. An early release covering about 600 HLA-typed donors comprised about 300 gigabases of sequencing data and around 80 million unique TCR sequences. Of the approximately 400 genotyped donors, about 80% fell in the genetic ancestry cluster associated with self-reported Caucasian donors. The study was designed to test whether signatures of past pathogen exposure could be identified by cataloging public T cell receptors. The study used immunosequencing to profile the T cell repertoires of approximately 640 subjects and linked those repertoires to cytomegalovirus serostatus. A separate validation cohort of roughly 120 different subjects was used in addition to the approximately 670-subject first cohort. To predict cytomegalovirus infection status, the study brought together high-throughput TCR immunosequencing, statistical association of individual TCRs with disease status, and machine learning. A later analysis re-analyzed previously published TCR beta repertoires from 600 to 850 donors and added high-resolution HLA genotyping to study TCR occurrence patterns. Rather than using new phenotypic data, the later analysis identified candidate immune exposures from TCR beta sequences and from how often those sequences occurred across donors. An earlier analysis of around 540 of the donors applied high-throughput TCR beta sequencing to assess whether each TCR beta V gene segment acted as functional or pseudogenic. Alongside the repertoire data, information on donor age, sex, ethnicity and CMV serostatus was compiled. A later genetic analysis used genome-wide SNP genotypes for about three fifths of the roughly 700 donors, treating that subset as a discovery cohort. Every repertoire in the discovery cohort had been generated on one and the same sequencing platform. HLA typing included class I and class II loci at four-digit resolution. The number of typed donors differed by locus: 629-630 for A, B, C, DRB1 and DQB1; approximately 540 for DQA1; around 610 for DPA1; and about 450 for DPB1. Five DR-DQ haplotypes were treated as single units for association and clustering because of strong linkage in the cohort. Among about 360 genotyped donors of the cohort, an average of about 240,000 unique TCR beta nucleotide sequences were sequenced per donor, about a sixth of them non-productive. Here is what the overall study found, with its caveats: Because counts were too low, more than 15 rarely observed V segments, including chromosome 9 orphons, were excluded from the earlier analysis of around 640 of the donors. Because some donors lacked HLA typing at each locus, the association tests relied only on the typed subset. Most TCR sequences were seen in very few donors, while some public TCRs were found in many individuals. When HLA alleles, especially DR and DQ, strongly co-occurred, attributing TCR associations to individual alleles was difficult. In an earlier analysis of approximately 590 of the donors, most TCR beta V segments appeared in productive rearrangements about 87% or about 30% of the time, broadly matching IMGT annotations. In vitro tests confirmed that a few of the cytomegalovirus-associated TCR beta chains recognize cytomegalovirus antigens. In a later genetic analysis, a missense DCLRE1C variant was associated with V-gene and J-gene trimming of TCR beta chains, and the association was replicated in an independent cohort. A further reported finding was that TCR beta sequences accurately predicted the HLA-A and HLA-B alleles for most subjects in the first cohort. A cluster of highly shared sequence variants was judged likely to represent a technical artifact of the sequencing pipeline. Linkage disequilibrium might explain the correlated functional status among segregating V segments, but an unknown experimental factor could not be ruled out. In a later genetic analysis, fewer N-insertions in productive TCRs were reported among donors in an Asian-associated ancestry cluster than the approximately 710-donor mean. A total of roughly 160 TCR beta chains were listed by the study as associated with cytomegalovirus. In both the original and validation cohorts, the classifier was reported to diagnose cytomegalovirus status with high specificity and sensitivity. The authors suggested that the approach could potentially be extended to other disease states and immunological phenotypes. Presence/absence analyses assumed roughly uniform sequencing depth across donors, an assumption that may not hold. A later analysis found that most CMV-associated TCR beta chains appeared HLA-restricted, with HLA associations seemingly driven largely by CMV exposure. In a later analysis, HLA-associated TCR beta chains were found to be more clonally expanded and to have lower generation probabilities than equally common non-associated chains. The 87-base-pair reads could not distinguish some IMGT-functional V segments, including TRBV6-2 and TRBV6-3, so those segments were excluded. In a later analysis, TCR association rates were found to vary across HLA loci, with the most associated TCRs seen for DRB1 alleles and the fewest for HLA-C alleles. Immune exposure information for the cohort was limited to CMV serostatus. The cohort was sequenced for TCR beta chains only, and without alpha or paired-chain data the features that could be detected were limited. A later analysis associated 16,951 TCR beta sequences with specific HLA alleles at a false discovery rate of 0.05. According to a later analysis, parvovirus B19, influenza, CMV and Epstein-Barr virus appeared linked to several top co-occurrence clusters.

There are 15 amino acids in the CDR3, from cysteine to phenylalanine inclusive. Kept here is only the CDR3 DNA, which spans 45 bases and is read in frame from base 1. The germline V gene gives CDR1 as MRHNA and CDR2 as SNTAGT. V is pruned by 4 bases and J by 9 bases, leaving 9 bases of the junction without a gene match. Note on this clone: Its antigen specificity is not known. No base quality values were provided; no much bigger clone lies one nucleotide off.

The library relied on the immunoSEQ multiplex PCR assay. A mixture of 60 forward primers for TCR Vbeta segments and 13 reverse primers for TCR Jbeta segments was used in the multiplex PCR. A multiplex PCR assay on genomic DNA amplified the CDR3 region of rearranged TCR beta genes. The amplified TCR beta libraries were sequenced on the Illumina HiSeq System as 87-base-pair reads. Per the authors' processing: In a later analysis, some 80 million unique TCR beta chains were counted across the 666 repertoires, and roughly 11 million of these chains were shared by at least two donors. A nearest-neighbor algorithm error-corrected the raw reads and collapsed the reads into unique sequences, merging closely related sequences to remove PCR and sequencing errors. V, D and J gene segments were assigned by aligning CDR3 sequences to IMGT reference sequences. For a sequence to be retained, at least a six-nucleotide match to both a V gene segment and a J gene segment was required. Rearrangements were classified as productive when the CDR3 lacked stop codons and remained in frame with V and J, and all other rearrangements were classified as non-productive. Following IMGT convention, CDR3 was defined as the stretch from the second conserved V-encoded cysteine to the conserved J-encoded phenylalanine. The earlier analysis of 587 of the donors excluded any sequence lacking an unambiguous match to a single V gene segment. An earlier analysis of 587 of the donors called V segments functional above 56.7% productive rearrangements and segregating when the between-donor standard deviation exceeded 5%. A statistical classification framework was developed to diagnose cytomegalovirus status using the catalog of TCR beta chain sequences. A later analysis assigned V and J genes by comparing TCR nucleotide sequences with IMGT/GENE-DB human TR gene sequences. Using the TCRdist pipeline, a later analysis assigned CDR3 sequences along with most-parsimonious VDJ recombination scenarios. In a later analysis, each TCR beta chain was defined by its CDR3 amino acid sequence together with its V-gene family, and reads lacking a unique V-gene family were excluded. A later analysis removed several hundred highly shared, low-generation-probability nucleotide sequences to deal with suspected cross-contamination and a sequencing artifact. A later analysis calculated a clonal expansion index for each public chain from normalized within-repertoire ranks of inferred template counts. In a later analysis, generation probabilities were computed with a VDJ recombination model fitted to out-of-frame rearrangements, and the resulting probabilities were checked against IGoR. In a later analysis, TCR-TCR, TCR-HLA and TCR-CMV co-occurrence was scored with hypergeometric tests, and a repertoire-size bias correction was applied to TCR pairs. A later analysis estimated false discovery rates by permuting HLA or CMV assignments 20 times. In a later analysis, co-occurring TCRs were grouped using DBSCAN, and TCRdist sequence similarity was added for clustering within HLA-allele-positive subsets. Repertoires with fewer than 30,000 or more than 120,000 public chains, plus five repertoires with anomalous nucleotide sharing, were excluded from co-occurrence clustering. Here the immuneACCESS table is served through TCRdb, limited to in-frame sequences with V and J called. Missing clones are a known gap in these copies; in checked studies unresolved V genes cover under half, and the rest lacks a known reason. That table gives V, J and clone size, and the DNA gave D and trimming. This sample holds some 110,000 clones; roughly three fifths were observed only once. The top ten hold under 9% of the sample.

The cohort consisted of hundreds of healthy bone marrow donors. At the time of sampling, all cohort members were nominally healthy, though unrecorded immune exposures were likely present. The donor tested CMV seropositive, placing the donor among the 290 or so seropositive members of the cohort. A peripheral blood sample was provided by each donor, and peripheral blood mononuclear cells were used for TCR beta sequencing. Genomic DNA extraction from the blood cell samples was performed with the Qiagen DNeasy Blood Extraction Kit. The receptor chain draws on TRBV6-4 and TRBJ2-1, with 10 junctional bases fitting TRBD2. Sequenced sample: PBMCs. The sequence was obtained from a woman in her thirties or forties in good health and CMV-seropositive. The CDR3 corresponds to CASSVLAGGRGEQFF. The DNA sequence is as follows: TGTGCCAGCAGTGTATTAGCGGGAGGCCGGGGTGAGCAGTTCTTC.